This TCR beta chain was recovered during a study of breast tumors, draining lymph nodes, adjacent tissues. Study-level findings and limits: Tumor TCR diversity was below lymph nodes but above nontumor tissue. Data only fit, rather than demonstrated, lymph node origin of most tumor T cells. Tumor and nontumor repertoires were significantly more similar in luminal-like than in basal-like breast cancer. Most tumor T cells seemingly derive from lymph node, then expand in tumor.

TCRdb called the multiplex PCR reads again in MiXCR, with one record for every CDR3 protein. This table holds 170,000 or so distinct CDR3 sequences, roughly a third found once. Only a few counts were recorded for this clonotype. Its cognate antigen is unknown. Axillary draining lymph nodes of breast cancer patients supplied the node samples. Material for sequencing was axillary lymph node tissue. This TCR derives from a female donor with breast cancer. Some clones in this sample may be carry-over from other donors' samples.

The CDR3: CASSNRDSEAFF. CDR3 sequence (DNA): TGTGCCAGCAGCAACAGGGACAGCGAAGCTTTCTTT. This rearrangement joins TRBV5-6 to TRBJ1-1; the match to TRBD1 covers 7 bases. Trimming took 4 bases from V and 8 from J; bases not matched to a gene: 5. Germline CDR1 SGHDT, CDR2 YYEEEE. There are 12 residues in the CDR3.